The 29 T cell receptor beta chains reported below all come from one sample, sequenced in a study of OX40 agonist ivuxolimab in advanced cancers. TCRdb's copy holds only in-frame clones and misses some; the assay was immunoSEQ multiplex PCR. Of 78,000 or so clones in the sample, more than 75% were seen once. The source was CD4+ or CD8+ T cells sorted from blood, collected in a trial of the OX40 agonist ivuxolimab. These receptors came from an adult with an advanced solid tumor such as melanoma, head and neck, liver or kidney cancer.

The gene calls are TRBV5-1 and TRBJ2-1; 10 nucleotides align to TRBD2. CDR1 and CDR2 (germline): SGHRS, YFSETQ. V lost 2 bases, J lost 3 bases, and 5 bases stayed unmatched. The CDR3 is 16 amino acids. The CDR3 DNA reads TGCGCCAGCAGCTTAGAGGGACTAGCGCACTACAATGAGCAGTTCTTC. This codes for CASSLEGLAHYNEQFF.

This chain uses TRBV5-4 with TRBJ1-2; the D gene is possibly TRBD1 (6 bases). In germline, CDR1 is SGHNT, CDR2 YYREEE (reference sequence). V was clipped by 7 bases and J by 4 bases, with 14 bases between them. This CDR3 is built from 13 residues. The chain's CDR3 is CASYRTDLYGYTF. Written as DNA, the CDR3 is TGTGCCAGCTACAGGACAGACCTCTATGGCTACACCTTC. Complete variable domain (other parts from reference TRBV5-4 and TRBJ1-2): ETGVTQSPTHLIKTRGQQVTLRCSSQSGHNTVSWYQQALGQGPQFIFQYYREEENGRGNFPPRFSGLQFPNYSSELNVNALELDDSALYLCASYRTDLYGYTFGSGTRLTVV.

V gene TRBV4-1 combines with J gene TRBJ2-1; 12 positions match TRBD2. The trim removed 5 bases at V and 4 bases at J, leaving 6 bases unmatched. Germline CDR1 MGHRA, CDR2 YSYEKL. CDR3 length: 16 amino acids. The DNA for the CDR3 is TGCGCCAGCAGCTCCCGGACTAGCGGGAATTACAATGAGCAGTTCTTC. Translating it yields CASSSRTSGNYNEQFF.

Written as DNA, the CDR3 is TGTGCCAGCAGCCTCACCTGGGACAATGAGCAGTTCTTC. Residues: CASSLTWDNEQFF. The chain has TRBV5-6 and TRBJ2-1; D ambiguous. Trimming cost V 4 bases and J 5 bases, with 10 bases left between them. Germline CDR1 reads SGHDT; CDR2 reads YYEEEE. The CDR3 extends over 13 amino acids.

This clone was detected a few times. The J gene is TRBJ2-1, the V gene TRBV5-1, with 13 bases lining up with TRBD2. The germline V gene encodes CDR1 SGHRS and CDR2 YFSETQ. This CDR3 comprises 15 residues. With V trimmed by 4 bases and J by 9 bases, 7 bases remained unmatched. The chain's CDR3 is CASSPTSGRAFEQFF. The CDR3 DNA is TGCGCCAGCAGCCCTACTAGCGGGAGGGCGTTTGAGCAGTTCTTC.

The chain has TRBV6-5 and TRBJ2-7; TRBD2 aligns across 8 bases. Losses at the gene ends were 2 bases for V and 4 bases for J; bases not matched to a gene: 7. This CDR3 region has 15 residues. Germline V gives CDR1 MNHEY, CDR2 SVGAGI. Here the CDR3 reads CASSYGSGALYEQYF. The CDR3 nucleotides are TGTGCCAGCAGTTACGGTAGCGGGGCTCTTTACGAGCAGTACTTC.

CDR3 amino acids: CASSSGLYNEQFF. The CDR3 DNA reads TGTGCCAGCAGCTCGGGCCTCTACAATGAGCAGTTCTTC. This chain uses TRBV11-3 with TRBJ2-1; D gene uncertain. This CDR3 is built from 13 residues. CDR1 SGHNT and CDR2 YENEEA come from the germline V gene. Trimming removed 4 bases from V and 3 bases from J, with 7 bases in between.

The J gene is TRBJ2-2, the V gene TRBV7-9; D is possibly TRBD1 (6 bases). Per germline, CDR1 SEHNR and CDR2 FQNEAQ (reference sequence). Trimming shortened V by 1 base and J by 3 bases, and 12 bases separated the two germline ends. The CDR3 covers 16 residues. The CDR3 nucleotides are TGTGCCAGCAGCTTAGTCAGGACAGCCGACACCGGGGAGCTGTTTTTT. Amino acid sequence: CASSLVRTADTGELFF.

J is TRBJ2-3 and V is TRBV5-4, with a tentative D call TRBD1 (5 bases). V lost 4 bases to trimming and J lost 2 bases, with 17 bases between them. CDR3 size: 16 residues. CDR1 SGHNT and CDR2 YYREEE come from the germline V gene (reference sequence). CDR3 coding DNA: TGTGCCAGCAGCCCCCGACAGCGCTCTTCCACAGATACGCAGTATTTT. It is translated as CASSPRQRSSTDTQYF.

The V and J genes are TRBV19 and TRBJ2-7, with 7 bases lining up with TRBD1. The germline V gene has CDR1 LNHDA and CDR2 SQIVND (reference sequence). The junction had 2 bases not matched to a gene; V was cut back by 2 bases and J by 1 base. CDR3 length: 14 amino acids. CDR3 nucleotide sequence: TGTGCCAGTAGTATACAGGGGGTATCCTACGAGCAGTACTTC. Translating gives CASSIQGVSYEQYF.

This sequence joins TRBV19 and TRBJ1-2; D remains ambiguous. Germline V CDR1 and CDR2: LNHDA, SQIVND (reference sequence). V lost 8 bases and J lost 2, with 12 bases in between. There are 13 residues in the CDR3. Here the CDR3 DNA reads TGTGCCAGTTCTCCTAATTCAAACTATGGCTACACCTTC. Amino acids: CASSPNSNYGYTF.

This clone was seen only a few times. The chain has TRBV5-1 and TRBJ1-3, with 10 nucleotides matching TRBD1. Trimming took 4 bases from V and 4 from J; bases not matched to a gene: 5. Germline V gives CDR1 SGHRS, CDR2 YFSETQ. There are 15 residues in the CDR3. CDR3 in DNA: TGCGCCAGCAGCGAGACAGGGGGCGCGGGAAACACCATATATTTT. Its protein is CASSETGGAGNTIYF.

The chain links TRBV6-5 to TRBJ2-5; 7 nucleotides line up with TRBD1. V lost 5 bases, J lost 4 bases, and 10 bases stayed unmatched. The CDR3 loop spans 15 amino acids. Germline loops: CDR1 MNHEY, CDR2 SVGAGI. CDR3 sequence reads: CASSHRQGRGETQYF. The CDR3 DNA follows: TGTGCCAGCAGTCATCGACAGGGAAGGGGAGAGACCCAGTACTTC.

This clone was picked up a small number of times. The CDR3 here is CASSPFNEQFF. CDR3 in DNA: TGTGCCAGCAGCCCCTTCAATGAGCAGTTCTTC. The V call is TRBV28, the J call TRBJ2-1; D not certain. Trimming left V 6 bases short and J 6 bases short, with 6 bases between. Looked up from germline, CDR1 is MDHEN and CDR2 is SYDVKM. The CDR3 totals 11 residues. Combining the CDR3 with reference TRBV28 and TRBJ2-1 gives the whole variable domain DVKVTQSSRYLVKRTGEKVFLECVQDMDHENMFWYRQDPGLGLRLIYFSYDVKMKEKGDIPEGYSVSREKKERFSLILESASTNQTSMYLCASSPFNEQFFGPGTRLTVL.

The chain recombines TRBV11-2 with TRBJ2-1; no reliable D call. The V end lost 1 base, the J end lost 10 bases, and 14 bases lay between the germline ends. This CDR3 spans 14 amino acids. Per the germline V gene, CDR1 is SGHAT and CDR2 is FQNNGV. CDR3 coding DNA: TGTGCCAGCAGCTTAGTGGGCGCGCAGAACGAGCAGTTCTTC. Protein product: CASSLVGAQNEQFF.

J is TRBJ2-5 and V is TRBV19, with 7 bases lining up with TRBD1. The CDR3 is 14 residues long. The V gene end was trimmed by 3 bases and the J gene end by 1 base; junction bases not matched to a gene: 2. From germline, CDR1 is LNHDA and CDR2 SQIVND (reference sequence). CDR3 sequence reads: CASSIGQAQETQYF. The CDR3 DNA sequence: TGTGCCAGTAGTATTGGACAGGCCCAAGAGACCCAGTACTTC.

The chain uses TRBV5-1 and TRBJ2-5; D is perhaps TRBD2 (6 bases). Germline loops: CDR1 SGHRS, CDR2 YFSETQ. CDR3 length: 16 amino acids. Trimming removed 1 base at V and 2 bases at J, with 15 bases between. The CDR3 bases are TGCGCCAGCAGCTTGATCGGGGGAGGAGCGCAAGAGACCCAGTACTTC. As protein: CASSLIGGGAQETQYF. Full variable domain (outside the CDR3, taken from reference TRBV5-1 and TRBJ2-5): KAGVTQTPRYLIKTRGQQVTLSCSPISGHRSVSWYQQTPGQGLQFLFEYFSETQRNKGNFPGRFSGRQFSNSRSEMNVSTLELGDSALYLCASSLIGGGAQETQYFGPGTRLLVL.

The chain joins TRBV11-2 to TRBJ2-2; a possible D gene is TRBD2 (5 bases). CDR3 size: 15 residues. Trimming stripped 2 bases from V and 5 bases from J, with 12 bases between. Germline-derived CDR1 and CDR2 are SGHAT and FQNNGV. CDR3 bases: TGTGCCAGCAGCTTACAGCGGAGAGAAACCGGGGAGCTGTTTTTT. Protein sequence: CASSLQRRETGELFF.

The V call is TRBV7-9, the J call TRBJ2-2, with 7 bases aligning to TRBD1. J gave up 1 base and V 1 base, and 0 bases lay outside the gene matches. The CDR3 loop spans 15 amino acids. The germline CDR1 and CDR2 sequences are SEHNR and FQNEAQ (reference sequence). CDR3 in amino acids: CASSLGQGNTGELFF. The CDR3 DNA follows: TGTGCCAGCAGCTTAGGACAGGGGAACACCGGGGAGCTGTTTTTT.

V usage is TRBV5-4 and J usage is TRBJ2-4; the D is unclear. The CDR3 totals 13 residues. In germline, CDR1 is SGHNT, CDR2 YYREEE (reference sequence). Trimming pared 3 bases from V and 6 bases from J, leaving 10 bases between. CDR3 nucleotide sequence: TGTGCCAGCAGCTCGGAAATTGGAAACATTCAGTACTTC. The encoded protein is CASSSEIGNIQYF.

The chain has TRBV11-2 and TRBJ2-3; maybe TRBD1 (6 bases). CDR1 SGHAT and CDR2 FQNNGV come from the germline V gene. CDR3 length: 14 residues. Trimming removed 3 bases at V and 0 bases at J, with 7 bases between. The CDR3 region is CASSLDRSTDTQYF. In DNA, the CDR3 is TGTGCCAGCAGCTTGGACAGAAGCACAGATACGCAGTATTTT.

A single count supports this clone. The V and J genes are TRBV4-3 and TRBJ2-7; D gene ambiguous. The CDR3 length is 14 residues. The V gene's germline CDR1 is LGHNA and CDR2 YSLEER. V lost 5 bases, J lost 2 bases, and 13 bases lay in between. CDR3 region: CASSFSRETYEQYF. The CDR3 nucleotides read TGCGCCAGCAGCTTTAGTAGGGAAACCTACGAGCAGTACTTC.

The chain links TRBV6-8 to TRBJ2-1; TRBD2 matches 13 bases. The CDR3 loop spans 17 amino acids. V gave up 5 bases and J gave up 4 bases; unmatched junction bases: 8. CDR1 MNHGY and CDR2 SAAAGT come from the germline V gene. The CDR3 DNA reads as TGTGCCAGCAGTGGACTAGCGGGAGTTATTAGTTACAATGAGCAGTTCTTC. It is translated as CASSGLAGVISYNEQFF.

The V and J genes are TRBV6-1 and TRBJ1-1, with D perhaps TRBD1 (6 bases). The CDR3 runs 15 residues. The V end lost 8 bases, the J end lost 0 bases, and 16 bases lay between the germline ends. Germline-derived CDR1 and CDR2 are MNHNS and SASEGT. The CDR3 sequence: CASQGHLPMNTEAFF. Here the CDR3 DNA reads TGTGCCAGCCAGGGACACCTCCCAATGAACACTGAAGCTTTCTTT.

J is TRBJ2-2 and V is TRBV11-3; 7 positions agree with TRBD2. V shed 4 bases and J 6 bases; nucleotides not matched to a gene: 11. The CDR3 covers 16 residues. Germline loops: CDR1 SGHNT, CDR2 YENEEA. The CDR3 DNA reads TGTGCCAGCAGCTCTTACGGCGGGAGAGGATCCGGGGAGCTGTTTTTT. Translating gives CASSSYGGRGSGELFF.

The rearrangement uses TRBV5-1 and TRBJ2-3; 7 bases map to TRBD2. The junction had 12 bases not matched to a gene; V was cut back by 2 bases and J by 0 bases. CDR3 length: 18 residues. CDR1 and CDR2 (germline): SGHRS, YFSETQ. The CDR3 nucleotides are TGCGCCAGCAGCTTACTTGGCGGGAGCTTAGCTAGCACAGATACGCAGTATTTT. It translates to CASSLLGGSLASTDTQYF.

This sequence joins TRBV6-1 and TRBJ2-5, with a weak D call TRBD2 (6 bases). Germline CDR1 is MNHNS and CDR2 is SASEGT. V was pared by 4 bases and J by 5 bases, with 11 bases between. The CDR3 runs 13 residues. CDR3 nucleotides: TGTGCCAGCAGTGGAACTAGCATCGAGACCCAGTACTTC. This codes for CASSGTSIETQYF.

The genes are TRBV4-1 and TRBJ1-4; 7 positions agree with TRBD1. The CDR3 runs to 13 residues. Germline values: CDR1 MGHRA, CDR2 YSYEKL. The V segment lost 4 bases and the J segment 8 bases; nucleotides outside the gene matches: 4. The CDR3 DNA is TGCGCCAGCAGCCCCGGGACAGACGAAAAACTGTTTTTT. Protein: CASSPGTDEKLFF.

The V call is TRBV28, the J call TRBJ2-2; perhaps TRBD2 as D (5 bases). The V end lost 4 bases, the J end lost 6 bases, and 15 bases lay between the germline ends. The CDR3 has 15 residues. Germline V CDR1 and CDR2: MDHEN, SYDVKM. Here the CDR3 reads CASSYGVASSGELFF. The CDR3 nucleotides are TGTGCCAGCAGTTACGGGGTCGCAAGCTCCGGGGAGCTGTTTTTT.